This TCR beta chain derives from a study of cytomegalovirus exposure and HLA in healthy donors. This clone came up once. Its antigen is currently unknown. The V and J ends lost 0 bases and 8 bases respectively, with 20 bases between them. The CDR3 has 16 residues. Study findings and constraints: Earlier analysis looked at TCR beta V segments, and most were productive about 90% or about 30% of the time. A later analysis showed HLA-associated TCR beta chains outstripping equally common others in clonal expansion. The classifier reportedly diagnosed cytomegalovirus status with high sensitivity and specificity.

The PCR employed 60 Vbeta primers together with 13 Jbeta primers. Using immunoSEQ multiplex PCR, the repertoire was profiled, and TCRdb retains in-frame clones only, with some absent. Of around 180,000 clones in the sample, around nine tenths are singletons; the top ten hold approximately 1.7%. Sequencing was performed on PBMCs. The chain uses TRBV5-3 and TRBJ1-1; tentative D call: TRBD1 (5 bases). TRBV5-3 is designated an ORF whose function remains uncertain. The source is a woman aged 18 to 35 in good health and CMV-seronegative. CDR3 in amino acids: CARSLVTPPGEREAFF. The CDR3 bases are TGTGCCAGAAGCTTGGTCACTCCCCCGGGGGAGAGGGAAGCTTTCTTT.